Following are 4 T cell receptor beta chains from one sample sequenced in a study of T-cell reconstitution after alpha-beta-depleted transplantation in children. TCRbeta library preparation incorporated unique molecular identifiers. TCRdb independently ran MiXCR on the PCR reads; one entry per CDR3 protein. The sample lists fewer than 750,000 distinct CDR3 sequences, 25% to 30% seen once, with under 45% in the top ten. The sample here was PBMCs, taken before TCRalphabeta/CD19-depleted stem cell transplant. These receptors all come from a boy under two years old with Wiskott-Aldrich syndrome, due to receive a stem cell transplant.

V and J are TRBV11-3 and TRBJ2-2; the D call may be TRBD1 or TRBD2 (5 bases each). The V end lost 5 bases, the J end lost 7 bases, and 14 bases lay between the germline ends. Germline V CDR1 and CDR2: SGHNT, YENEEA. There are 14 residues in the CDR3. In DNA, the CDR3 is TGTGCCAGCAGCCCACCGTCTGGGGGCGGGGAGCTGTTTTTT. Translation: CASSPPSGGGELFF.

The V and J genes are TRBV29-1 and TRBJ2-5; D ambiguous. Germline CDR1 SQVTM, CDR2 ANQGSEA. Between the trimmed V and J ends, which lost 7 bases and 2 bases, there was a span of 8 bases. The length of the CDR3 is 11 residues. Written as DNA, the CDR3 is TGCAGCGCCGCATATCAAGAGACCCAGTACTTC. Translated, it gives CSAAYQETQYF.

This clonotype was recorded a few times. This rearrangement joins TRBV5-1 to TRBJ1-3, with D tentatively TRBD1 (5 bases). Trimming took 4 bases from V and 0 from J, leaving 8 bases between them. The germline CDR1 and CDR2 sequences are SGHRS and YFSETQ. The CDR3 has 14 residues. The CDR3 region is CASSKGSSGNTIYF. As DNA, the CDR3 is TGCGCCAGCAGCAAGGGGAGCTCTGGAAACACCATATATTTT.

This clonotype was detected only a few times. J is TRBJ1-5 and V is TRBV12-3 or TRBV12-4, with 10 positions matching TRBD1. The junction had 11 bases not matched to a gene; V was cut back by 7 bases and J by 5 bases. The CDR3 totals 16 residues. CDR3 region: CASTLSLGTGDQPQHF. DNA of the CDR3: TGTGCCAGCACTCTCTCTTTGGGGACAGGGGATCAGCCCCAGCATTTT.